This is a list of T cell receptor beta chains from one sample in a study of blood T cell repertoires in COVID-19. Measured with immunoSEQ multiplex PCR; TCRdb has only the in-frame clones, and not every one. The sample carries 300,000 to 400,000 clones, almost 90% recorded once. The sequenced sample was peripheral blood. These receptor sequences come from a woman aged 70-85 years with COVID-19, enrolled during active disease. The CDR3 runs from the conserved cysteine through the conserved F or W.

v_gene: TRBV5-4
CDR3aa: CASSRSSGTLSAVGELFF

v_gene: TRBV7-2
CDR3aa: CASSFRWYGYTF

v_gene: TRBV9
CDR3aa: CASSPRPDRGDSPLHF

v_gene: TRBV27
CDR3aa: CASSSGYQPQHF

v_gene: TRBV23-1
CDR3aa: CASSFHSLGGAGSNQPQHF

v_gene: TRBV29-1
CDR3aa: CSVEASRGETQYF

v_gene: TRBV9
CDR3aa: CASSVGTGGYNEQFF

v_gene: TRBV3-1/TRBV3-2
CDR3aa: CASSHSGLLFYEQYF

v_gene: TRBV24-1
CDR3aa: CATSGGTGLGNEQFF

v_gene: TRBV2
CDR3aa: CASSAAGTGVGPQHF

v_gene: TRBV27
CDR3aa: CASSLSRGGPTEAFF

v_gene: TRBV10-3
CDR3aa: CAISGGADYGYTF

v_gene: TRBV7-2
CDR3aa: CASSPRTGRVTGELFF

v_gene: TRBV3-1/TRBV3-2
CDR3aa: CASSQIGTSGNEQYF

v_gene: TRBV5-1
CDR3aa: CASSQGQGNQPQHF

v_gene: TRBV7-9
CDR3aa: CASSTTGNTEAFF

v_gene: TRBV27
CDR3aa: CASSRLGVKGNEQFF

v_gene: TRBV7-9
CDR3aa: CASSLSVREAFF

v_gene: TRBV6-5
CDR3aa: CASNRVNEKLFF

v_gene: TRBV24-1
CDR3aa: CATRRTASSGANVLTF

v_gene: TRBV7-3
CDR3aa: CASSPTDRGFYEQYF

v_gene: TRBV5-6
CDR3aa: CASSPQGVEQYF

v_gene: TRBV5-6
CDR3aa: CASSLLGTNTGELFF

v_gene: TRBV3-1/TRBV3-2
CDR3aa: CASSRPGGGTGELFF

v_gene: TRBV2
CDR3aa: CASSETVYGYTF

v_gene: TRBV18
CDR3aa: CASSPGGQHNYGYTF

v_gene: TRBV19
CDR3aa: CASRGTGSNQPQHF

v_gene: TRBV5-1
CDR3aa: CASSLDSGPYEQYF

v_gene: TRBV2
CDR3aa: CASRDRTGQGSPLHF

v_gene: TRBV27
CDR3aa: CASSPIRDIPEKLFF

v_gene: TRBV7-2
CDR3aa: CASSLARDGYGYTF

v_gene: TRBV10-3
CDR3aa: CAISERGQANTGELFF

v_gene: TRBV5-1
CDR3aa: CASRRRGTDTQYF

v_gene: TRBV24-1
CDR3aa: CATSDWTGGPDTQYF

v_gene: TRBV6-5
CDR3aa: CASSPDISNQPQHF

v_gene: TRBV5-8
CDR3aa: CASSLGRGRNTEAFF

v_gene: TRBV19
CDR3aa: CASSVGQGAYEQYF

v_gene: TRBV15
CDR3aa: CATSILPGVEQFF

v_gene: TRBV7-8
CDR3aa: CASSFDRVTEAFF

v_gene: TRBV2
CDR3aa: CASSDWGRPTDTQYF

v_gene: TRBV19
CDR3aa: CASSMGDTYEQYF

v_gene: TRBV5-4
CDR3aa: CASSSGGGSETQYF

v_gene: TRBV2
CDR3aa: CASSVGGLGSYNSPLHF

v_gene: TRBV27
CDR3aa: CASSYTGTGANYGYTF

v_gene: TRBV28
CDR3aa: CASSTGTEGSNQPQHF

v_gene: TRBV30
CDR3aa: CAWSSSRKYTF

v_gene: TRBV11-2
CDR3aa: CASRLALGQANSPLHF

v_gene: TRBV5-4
CDR3aa: CASRHGGIYGYTF

v_gene: TRBV6-5
CDR3aa: CASLYRDTEAFF

v_gene: TRBV19
CDR3aa: CASSTGGGTEAFF

v_gene: TRBV5-6
CDR3aa: CASSKPKTGVNEKLFF

v_gene: TRBV24-1
CDR3aa: CATSESNSNQPQHF

v_gene: TRBV28
CDR3aa: CASSLYSTGSGNTIYF

v_gene: TRBV5-4
CDR3aa: CASSLRDSRGGGYTF

v_gene: TRBV5-1
CDR3aa: CASSSPGDTEAFF

v_gene: TRBV27
CDR3aa: CASSSGRRQPQHF

v_gene: TRBV27
CDR3aa: CASSSWDSLGETQYF

v_gene: TRBV18
CDR3aa: CASSPIRDRGVPETQYF

v_gene: TRBV7-2
CDR3aa: CASSLMTGSNQPQHF

v_gene: TRBV6-5
CDR3aa: CASGAAGIQYF